This T cell receptor (beta chain) was sequenced during a study of cytomegalovirus exposure and HLA in healthy donors. Study-wide findings and caveats: Among CMV-associated TCR beta chains, most appeared HLA-restricted in a later analysis. The listing of 150 to 200 TCR beta chains classed them as cytomegalovirus-associated. Among TCR sequences, most were rare, though some public TCRs appeared in many donors.

Germline V CDR1 and CDR2: SEHNR, FQNEAQ (reference sequence). This CDR3 has 13 residues. V was pared by 5 bases and J by 4 bases, with 9 bases between. This PCR relied on a set of 60 Vbeta primers and 13 Jbeta primers. Authors' analysis steps: The authors later counted 65 million to 90 million unique TCR beta chains, roughly 10 million of them shared. Some clones are missing from TCRdb's copy, which holds only in-frame ones; the method was immunoSEQ multiplex PCR. V, J and clone size are those of that table, while D and trimming were read from the DNA. The profile shows 150,000 to 200,000 clones, 80% to 85% of them singletons. About this clone: Antigen unknown.

The J gene is TRBJ1-5, the V gene TRBV7-9; D is perhaps TRBD1 (5 bases). This sequence was found in a boy aged 5-17 years in good health and CMV-seronegative. The sequencing sample was made of PBMCs. The CDR3 region is CASSNSGNQPQHF. For the CDR3, the DNA is TGTGCCAGCAGCAACTCAGGGAATCAGCCCCAGCATTTT.